This T cell receptor (beta chain) was sequenced in a study of OX40 agonist ivuxolimab in advanced cancers. The wider study: Every 2 weeks, patients received ivuxolimab intravenously, dosed at 0.01 to 10 mg/kg. Three dose-escalation patients had partial responses: one with hepatocellular carcinoma and two with cutaneous melanoma.

In the case of this clone: The target antigen is unknown.

Study-wide results and limits: On average, a greater number of expanded clones characterised CD8+ T cells relative to CD4+. Some of the lowest clonal expansion was seen in partial responders at 0.1-3.0 mg/kg.

Here immunoSEQ multiplex PCR was the method, and the copy in TCRdb shows in-frame clones only, minus some. The profile shows 90,000 to 100,000 clones, roughly nine tenths of them singletons. The germline V gene encodes CDR1 MGHRA and CDR2 YSYEKL. Losses at the gene ends were 0 bases for V and 4 bases for J; bases not matched to a gene: 1. The length of the CDR3 is 15 residues. This material consisted of CD4+ or CD8+ T cells sorted from blood, taken in a trial of the OX40 agonist ivuxolimab. The clonotype comes from an adult with an advanced solid tumor such as melanoma, head and neck, liver or kidney cancer. The chain combines TRBV4-1 with TRBJ2-3; TRBD2 matches 10 bases. The CDR3 DNA sequence: TGCGCCAGCAGCCAAGATAGCGGGAGGTCAGATACGCAGTATTTT. Translating gives CASSQDSGRSDTQYF.